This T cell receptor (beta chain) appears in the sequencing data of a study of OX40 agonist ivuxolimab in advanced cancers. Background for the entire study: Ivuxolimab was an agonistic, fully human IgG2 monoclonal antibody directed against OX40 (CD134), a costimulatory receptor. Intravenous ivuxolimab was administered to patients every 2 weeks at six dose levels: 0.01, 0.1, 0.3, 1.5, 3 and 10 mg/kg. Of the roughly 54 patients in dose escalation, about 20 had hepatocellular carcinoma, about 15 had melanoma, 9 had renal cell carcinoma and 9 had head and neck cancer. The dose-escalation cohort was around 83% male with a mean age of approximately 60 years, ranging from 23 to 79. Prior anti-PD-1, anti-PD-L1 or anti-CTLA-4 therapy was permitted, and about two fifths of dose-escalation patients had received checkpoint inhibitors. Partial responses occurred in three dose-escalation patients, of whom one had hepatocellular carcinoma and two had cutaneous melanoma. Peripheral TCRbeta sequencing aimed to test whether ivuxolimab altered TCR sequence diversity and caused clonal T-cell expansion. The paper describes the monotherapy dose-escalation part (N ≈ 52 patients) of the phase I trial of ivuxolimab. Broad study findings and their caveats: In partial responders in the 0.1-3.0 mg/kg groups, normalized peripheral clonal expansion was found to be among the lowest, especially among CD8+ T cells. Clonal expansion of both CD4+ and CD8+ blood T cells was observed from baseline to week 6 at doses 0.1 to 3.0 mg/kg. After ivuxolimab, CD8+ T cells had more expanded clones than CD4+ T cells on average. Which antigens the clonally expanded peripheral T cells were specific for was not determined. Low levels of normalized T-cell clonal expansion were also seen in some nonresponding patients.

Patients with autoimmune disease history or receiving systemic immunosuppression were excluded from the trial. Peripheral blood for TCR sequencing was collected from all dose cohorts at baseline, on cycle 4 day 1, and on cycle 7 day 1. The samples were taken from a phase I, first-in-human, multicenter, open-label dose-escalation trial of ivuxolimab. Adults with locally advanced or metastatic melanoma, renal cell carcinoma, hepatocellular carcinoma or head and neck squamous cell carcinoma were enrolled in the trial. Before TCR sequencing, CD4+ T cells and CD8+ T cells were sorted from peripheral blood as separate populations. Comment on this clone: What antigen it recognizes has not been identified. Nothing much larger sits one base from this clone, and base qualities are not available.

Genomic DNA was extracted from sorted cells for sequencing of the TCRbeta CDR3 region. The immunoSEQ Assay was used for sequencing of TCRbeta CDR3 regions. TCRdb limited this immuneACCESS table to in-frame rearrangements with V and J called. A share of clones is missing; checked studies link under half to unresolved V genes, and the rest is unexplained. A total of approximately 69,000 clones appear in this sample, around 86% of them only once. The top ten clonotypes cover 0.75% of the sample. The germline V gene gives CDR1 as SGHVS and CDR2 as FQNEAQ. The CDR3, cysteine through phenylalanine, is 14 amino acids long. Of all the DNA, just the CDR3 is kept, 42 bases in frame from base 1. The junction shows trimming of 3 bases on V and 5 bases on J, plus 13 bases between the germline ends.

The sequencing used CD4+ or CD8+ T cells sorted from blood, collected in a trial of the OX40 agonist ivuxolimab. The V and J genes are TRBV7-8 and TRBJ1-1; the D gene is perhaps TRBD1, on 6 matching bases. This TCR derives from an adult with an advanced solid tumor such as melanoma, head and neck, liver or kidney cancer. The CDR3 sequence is CASSLRGASTEAFF. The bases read TGTGCCAGCAGCTTGCGGGGGGCGAGTACTGAAGCTTTCTTT.